One sample yielded the 8 T cell receptor beta chains listed below, sequenced in a study of cytomegalovirus exposure and HLA in healthy donors. Both 60 Vbeta primers and 13 Jbeta primers went into the PCR. Repertoires were generated with immunoSEQ multiplex PCR, while TCRdb's copy carries only in-frame clones and drops some. The table records 150,000 to 200,000 clones, approximately 71% of them present only once. The sample was PBMCs. These receptors were collected from a girl aged 10-17 years in good health and CMV-seronegative.

This clone was picked up one time. The V gene is TRBV5-1, the J gene TRBJ1-1, with D hard to call. Trimming pared 4 bases from V and 1 base from J, leaving 14 bases between. CDR1 is SGHRS, CDR2 YFSETQ, per germline. This CDR3 contains 15 residues. CDR3 region: CASSLGGGRNTEAFF. As DNA, the CDR3 is TGCGCCAGCAGCCTCGGTGGCGGGAGGAACACTGAAGCTTTCTTT.

This rearrangement joins TRBV9 to TRBJ1-3; D gene ambiguous. This CDR3 contains 15 residues. The V and J ends lost 4 bases and 2 bases respectively, with 13 bases between them. Germline-derived CDR1 and CDR2 are SGDLS and YYNGEE. CDR3 protein: CASSPNQVAGNTIYF. Written as DNA, the CDR3 is TGTGCCAGCAGCCCGAATCAGGTAGCTGGAAACACCATATATTTT.

DNA for the CDR3: TGTGCCAGCAGCAGGACAGGCTATGGCTACACCTTC. Its protein is CASSRTGYGYTF. The chain links TRBV5-6 to TRBJ1-2; TRBD1 matches at 7 bases. Germline CDR1 is SGHDT and CDR2 is YYEEEE. The junction had 1 base not matched to a gene; V was cut back by 4 bases and J by 4 bases. This CDR3 is built from 12 residues.

The gene calls are TRBV6-5 and TRBJ2-2; TRBD1 aligns across 8 bases. The ends lost 6 bases at V and 4 bases at J; junction bases unmatched: 7. Germline V gives CDR1 MNHEY, CDR2 SVGAGI. This CDR3 has 15 residues. CDR3 bases: TGTGCCAGCAGCCACGACAGGGGTGGCACCGGGGAGCTGTTTTTT. Translated, it gives CASSHDRGGTGELFF.

The chain has TRBV19 and TRBJ2-2; D uncertain. The CDR3 sequence is 14 residues long. V was cut by 3 bases and J by 6 bases, with 11 bases left in between. From germline, CDR1 is LNHDA and CDR2 SQIVND (reference sequence). The CDR3 coding sequence is TGTGCCAGTAGTATCTTGGAGTGGGCCGGGGAGCTGTTTTTT. It yields the protein CASSILEWAGELFF.

The chain uses TRBV10-3 and TRBJ2-3; possibly TRBD1 for D (6 bases). This CDR3 spans 14 amino acids. The germline V gene has CDR1 ENHRY and CDR2 SYGVKD. Trimming shortened V by 5 bases and J by 2 bases, and 11 bases separated the two germline ends. In nucleotides, the CDR3 is TGTGCCATCAGTCTGGACAGAGTCACAGATACGCAGTATTTT. Its translation is CAISLDRVTDTQYF.

There are a few counts of this clone. This chain uses TRBV5-4 with TRBJ2-1; D may be TRBD2 (6 bases). The CDR3 runs to 15 residues. The V and J ends lost 3 bases and 4 bases respectively, with 14 bases between them. The germline V gene encodes CDR1 SGHNT and CDR2 YYREEE (reference sequence). CDR3 in DNA: TGTGCCAGCAGCTGGGCCGAGCGGGCGTACAATGAGCAGTTCTTC. This translates into CASSWAERAYNEQFF.

V and J are TRBV7-2 and TRBJ1-5; D uncertain. CDR1 is SGHTA, CDR2 FQGNSA, per germline. There are 12 residues in the CDR3. V lost 5 bases and J 7 bases, leaving 9 bases between the germline ends. This CDR3 is CASSPRGQPQHF. In DNA form, the CDR3 reads TGTGCCAGCAGCCCTAGAGGGCAGCCCCAGCATTTT. Based on the CDR3 plus reference TRBV7-2 and TRBJ1-5, the full variable domain is GAGVSQSPSNKVTEKGKDVELRCDPISGHTALYWYRQSLGQGLEFLIYFQGNSAPDKSGLPSDRFSAERTGGSVSTLTIQRTQQEDSAVYLCASSPRGQPQHFGDGTRLSIL.